The 6 T cell receptor beta chains presented below share a single source sample, sequenced in a study of blood T cell repertoires in COVID-19. TCRdb's copy holds only in-frame clones and misses some; the assay was immunoSEQ multiplex PCR. This sample yields just over 250,000 clones, of which approximately 88% are seen a single time; about 10% belongs to the top ten. The sequenced sample consisted of peripheral blood. The receptor source for this set is a woman between 65 and 79 years old with COVID-19, enrolled during active disease.

The V gene is TRBV3-1 (or the pseudogene TRBV3-2), the J gene TRBJ1-3, with D hard to call. V lost 2 bases and J lost 0, with 5 bases in between. Germline CDR1 is LGHDT and CDR2 is YNNKEL (reference sequence). The CDR3 sequence is 14 residues long. The CDR3 loop is CASSQFISGNTIYF. In DNA, the CDR3 is TGTGCCAGCAGCCAATTTATCTCTGGAAACACCATATATTTT.

This sequence joins TRBV4-3 and TRBJ2-1; 7 bases are a match to TRBD2. The J segment lost 8 bases and the V segment lost 4 bases, leaving 8 bases of the junction unmatched. Germline V gives CDR1 LGHNA, CDR2 YSLEER. The CDR3 loop spans 14 amino acids. DNA for the CDR3: TGCGCCAGCAGCCCGAATACGGGGGGATATGAGCAGTTCTTC. Encoded protein: CASSPNTGGYEQFF.

The J gene is TRBJ1-5, the V gene TRBV6-5, with TRBD1 identical over 8 bases. Per the germline V gene, CDR1 is MNHEY and CDR2 is SVGAGI. The CDR3 totals 14 residues. The trim removed 4 bases at V and 3 bases at J, leaving 2 bases unmatched. CDR3 in amino acids: CASSSDRDNQPQHF. CDR3 bases: TGTGCCAGCAGTTCGGACAGGGACAATCAGCCCCAGCATTTT.

The V gene is TRBV19, the J gene TRBJ2-3; TRBD2 agrees at 10 bases. V gave up 6 bases and J gave up 6 bases; unmatched junction bases: 6. This CDR3 comprises 14 residues. The germline CDR1 and CDR2 sequences are LNHDA and SQIVND (reference sequence). CDR3 in amino acids: CASRRSGGVDTQYF. The CDR3 coding sequence is TGTGCCAGTAGGCGAAGCGGGGGGGTGGATACGCAGTATTTT.

The genes are TRBV30 and TRBJ2-5; the match to TRBD1 covers 9 bases. The germline V gene has CDR1 GTSNPN and CDR2 SVGIG (reference sequence). V trimming: 2 bases; J trimming: 5 bases; junction bases outside the gene matches: 6. The CDR3 has 14 residues. The CDR3 loop reads CAWSPGTGLETQYF. The CDR3 region has the DNA TGTGCCTGGAGTCCCGGGACAGGGCTCGAGACCCAGTACTTC.

The CDR3 protein is CASSLAGRGGETQYF. Here the CDR3 DNA reads TGTGCCAGCAGTTTGGCCGGGAGGGGAGGAGAGACCCAGTACTTC. The rearrangement uses TRBV27 and TRBJ2-5, with 8 bases aligning to TRBD2. With 3 bases clipped from V and 4 bases from J, the junction kept 7 bases outside the gene matches. This CDR3 has 15 residues. The germline CDR1 and CDR2 sequences are MNHEY and SMNVEV (reference sequence).